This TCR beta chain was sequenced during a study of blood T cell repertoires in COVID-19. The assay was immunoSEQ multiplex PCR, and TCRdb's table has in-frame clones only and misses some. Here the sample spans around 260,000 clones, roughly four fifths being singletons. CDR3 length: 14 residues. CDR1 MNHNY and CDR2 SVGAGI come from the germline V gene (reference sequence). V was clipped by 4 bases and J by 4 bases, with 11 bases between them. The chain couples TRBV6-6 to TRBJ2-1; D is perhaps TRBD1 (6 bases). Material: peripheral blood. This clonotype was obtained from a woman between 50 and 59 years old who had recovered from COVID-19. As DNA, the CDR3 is TGTGCCAGCAGTTCCCGGACAGTTTACAATGAGCAGTTCTTC. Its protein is CASSSRTVYNEQFF.